The clone carrying this TCR beta chain was recorded many times. Its antigen is unknown. The CDR3 regions of TCR beta were amplified from RNA transcripts. RT-PCR in the first round (using the HTBI primer set) targeted the TCR CDR3. TCRdb reanalysed the multiplex PCR reads using MiXCR and keeps one entry per CDR3 protein. Of more than 500,000 distinct CDR3 sequences listed, more than 15% are singletons. The sample is drawn from a study of T cells in Graves' hyperthyroidism and ophthalmopathy. The study, taken as a whole, reports: In blood, most of the thyroid clonotypes expanded above 0.001 were also present.

Patients were excluded for uncontrolled infection, other autoimmune disease, pregnancy or lactation. Diagnoses were made from clinical symptoms, serum measures (thyroxine and TRAb), thyroid ultrasound and orbital computed tomography. Germline CDR1 is KGHSH and CDR2 is LQKENI. This CDR3 is 14 amino acids long. Trimming stripped 6 bases from V and 3 bases from J, with 11 bases between. The sample was blood. The TCR originated in a woman between 25 and 40 years old with Graves' ophthalmopathy. The rearrangement joins TRBV18 to TRBJ2-2, with D unclear. The CDR3 sequence: CASSERMDTGELFF. The CDR3 DNA follows: TGTGCCAGCTCTGAAAGGATGGACACCGGGGAGCTGTTTTTT.